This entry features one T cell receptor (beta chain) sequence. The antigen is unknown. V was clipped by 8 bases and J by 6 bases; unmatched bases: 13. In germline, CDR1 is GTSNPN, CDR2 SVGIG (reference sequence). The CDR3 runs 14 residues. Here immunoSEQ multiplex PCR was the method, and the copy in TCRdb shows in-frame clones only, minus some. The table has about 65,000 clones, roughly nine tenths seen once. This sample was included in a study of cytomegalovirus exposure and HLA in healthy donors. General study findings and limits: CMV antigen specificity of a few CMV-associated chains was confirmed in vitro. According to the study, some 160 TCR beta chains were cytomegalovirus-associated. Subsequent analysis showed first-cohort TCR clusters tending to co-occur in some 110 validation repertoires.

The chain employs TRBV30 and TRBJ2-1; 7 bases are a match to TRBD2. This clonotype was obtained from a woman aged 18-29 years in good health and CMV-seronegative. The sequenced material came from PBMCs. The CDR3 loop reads CALLRGREGNEQFF. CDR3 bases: TGTGCCCTATTGAGGGGCAGGGAGGGCAATGAGCAGTTCTTC.